One sample yielded the 20 T cell receptor beta chains listed below, sequenced in a study of blood T cell repertoires in COVID-19. Only in-frame clones appear in the TCRdb table, and some are missing; sequencing was by immunoSEQ multiplex PCR. This table has 95,000 to 130,000 clones, approximately 87% appearing once. The source material was peripheral blood. These receptors were taken from a man aged 30-40 years with acute or convalescent COVID-19.

V gene TRBV27 combines with J gene TRBJ2-3; tentative D call: TRBD2 (7 bases). With 8 bases removed from V and 4 bases from J, the gap between germline ends came to 25 bases. The CDR3 is 17 amino acids. Germline CDR1 is MNHEY and CDR2 is SMNVEV (reference sequence). CDR3 sequence reads: CASGPGASGRRADTQYF. CDR3 coding DNA: TGTGCCAGCGGCCCGGGGGCTAGCGGCAGGAGGGCAGATACGCAGTATTTT.

There are a few counts of this clone. V and J are TRBV6-2 or TRBV6-3 and TRBJ2-6; D is undetermined. CDR1 and CDR2 (germline): MNHEY, SVGEGT. V gave up 5 bases and J gave up 4 bases, with 12 bases separating them. The CDR3 sequence is 15 residues long. The CDR3 protein is CASSMTPRGANVLTF. The CDR3 DNA is TGTGCCAGCAGTATGACTCCCCGGGGGGCCAACGTCCTGACTTTC.

The chain employs TRBV6-5 and TRBJ1-2; D may be TRBD1 (5 bases). Germline CDR1 is MNHEY and CDR2 is SVGAGI. This CDR3 has 13 amino acids. The V end was cut by 8 bases, the J end by 7 bases, with 17 bases between. This CDR3 is CASALGRDSGYTF. The CDR3 DNA reads TGTGCCAGCGCCCTGGGCAGGGATAGTGGCTACACCTTC.

J is TRBJ2-5 and V is TRBV12-3 or TRBV12-4; D might be TRBD1 (5 bases). Deletions cut 6 bases from V and 5 bases from J, with 10 bases between. The CDR3 has 12 residues. CDR3 in amino acids: CASRGPQETQYF. For the CDR3, the DNA is TGTGCCAGCAGGGGGCCCCAGGAGACCCAGTACTTC.

The chain recombines TRBV4-2 with TRBJ2-3, with TRBD1 matching over 9 bases. V trimming: 4 bases; J trimming: 1 base; junction bases outside the gene matches: 3. The CDR3 is 15 amino acids. Germline V gives CDR1 LGHNA, CDR2 YNFKEQ. The CDR3 loop reads CASSLRDRGTDTQYF. DNA of the CDR3: TGTGCCAGCAGCCTCCGGGACAGGGGCACAGATACGCAGTATTTT.

The gene calls are TRBV4-1 and TRBJ1-6; no reliable D call. V was pared by 4 bases and J by 9 bases, with 7 bases between. Germline V gene sequence: CDR1 MGHRA, CDR2 YSYEKL. This CDR3 spans 12 amino acids. In nucleotides, the CDR3 is TGCGCCAGCAGCCCCTATGGTTCACCCCTCCACTTT. Its protein product is CASSPYGSPLHF.

The V gene is TRBV19, the J gene TRBJ1-2; D unresolved. The V gene's germline CDR1 is LNHDA and CDR2 SQIVND (reference sequence). V lost 5 bases, J lost 4 bases, and 11 bases lay in between. CDR3 length: 13 residues. The CDR3 loop reads CASSRGSSYGYTF. The CDR3 DNA follows: TGTGCCAGTAGTCGAGGGTCGTCCTATGGCTACACCTTC.

This clone appeared a single time. The chain combines TRBV19 with TRBJ2-1; tentatively, D is TRBD2 (7 bases). The germline gives CDR1 LNHDA, CDR2 SQIVND (reference sequence). The CDR3 is made up of 15 amino acids. V gave up 5 bases and J gave up 1 base, with 12 bases separating them. The CDR3 coding sequence is TGTGCCAGTAGTGAGGGGGGGGCATCCTACAATGAGCAGTTCTTC. Translating it yields CASSEGGASYNEQFF.

J is TRBJ2-1 and V is TRBV19, with D possibly TRBD2 on 6 matching bases. V was pared by 1 base and J by 4 bases, with 14 bases between. Germline V lookup: CDR1 LNHDA, CDR2 SQIVND (reference sequence). CDR3 length: 16 residues. This CDR3 is CASSIANPGRYNEQFF. The CDR3 nucleotides read TGTGCCAGTAGTATAGCCAACCCTGGGAGGTACAATGAGCAGTTCTTC. The whole variable domain, remainder taken from reference TRBV19 and TRBJ2-1, is DGGITQSPKYLFRKEGQNVTLSCEQNLNHDAMYWYRQDPGQGLRLIYYSQIVNDFQKGDIAEGYSVSREKKESFPLTVTSAQKNPTAFYLCASSIANPGRYNEQFFGPGTRLTVL.

V gene TRBV6-1 combines with J gene TRBJ2-7; TRBD2 aligns across 9 bases. The CDR3 has 15 amino acids. V gave up 3 bases and J gave up 4 bases; unmatched junction bases: 7. From germline, CDR1 is MNHNS and CDR2 SASEGT. The CDR3 region is CASSDDGGGAYEQYF. In DNA form, the CDR3 reads TGTGCCAGCAGTGACGACGGCGGGGGGGCGTACGAGCAGTACTTC.

The rearrangement uses TRBV7-8 and TRBJ1-6, with TRBD1 as a possible D gene (6 bases). CDR1 and CDR2 (germline): SGHVS, FQNEAQ. The CDR3 is made up of 18 amino acids. Trimming left V 2 bases short and J 0 bases short, with 14 bases between. The CDR3 DNA reads TGTGCCAGCAGCTTACCCGGACAGCTAAGCTCCTATAATTCACCCCTCCACTTT. Its protein product is CASSLPGQLSSYNSPLHF. Combining the CDR3 with reference TRBV7-8 and TRBJ1-6 gives the whole variable domain GAGVSQSPRYKVAKRGQDVALRCDPISGHVSLFWYQQALGQGPEFLTYFQNEAQLDKSGLPSDRFFAERPEGSVSTLKIQRTQQEDSAVYLCASSLPGQLSSYNSPLHFGNGTRLTVT.

The V gene is TRBV10-3, the J gene TRBJ1-5; D is perhaps TRBD1 (6 bases). Trimming pared 10 bases from V and 5 bases from J, leaving 15 bases between. This CDR3 spans 13 amino acids. Germline CDR1 and CDR2: ENHRY and SYGVKD. The CDR3: CATNDNRDQPQHF. DNA of the CDR3: TGTGCCACAAATGATAACAGGGATCAGCCCCAGCATTTT.

The chain carries TRBV7-9 and TRBJ2-3; a possible D gene is TRBD2 (5 bases). V gave up 5 bases and J gave up 3 bases, with 21 bases separating them. The CDR3 spans 17 residues. Germline CDR1 SEHNR, CDR2 FQNEAQ (reference sequence). The CDR3 loop is CASSPIPLVRGTDTQYF. The CDR3 region has the DNA TGTGCCAGCAGCCCGATCCCTTTAGTTAGAGGGACAGATACGCAGTATTTT.

This chain connects TRBV6-2 or TRBV6-3 to TRBJ2-7; 7 nucleotides align to TRBD2. Germline-derived CDR1 and CDR2 are MNHEY and SVGEGT. The junction had 6 bases not matched to a gene; V was cut back by 6 bases and J by 4 bases. The length of the CDR3 is 13 residues. In DNA form, the CDR3 reads TGTGCCAGCAGGCCTAGGGGAGGGTACGAGCAGTACTTC. Its protein is CASRPRGGYEQYF.

The chain employs TRBV28 and TRBJ1-5, with D tentatively TRBD1 (5 bases). Germline CDR1 and CDR2: MDHEN and SYDVKM. Trimming pared 1 base from V and 9 bases from J, leaving 16 bases between. The CDR3 sequence is 15 residues long. The CDR3 DNA follows: TGTGCCAGCAGTTTATTTAGGGCAGGGCATTCGCCCCAGCATTTT. The encoded protein is CASSLFRAGHSPQHF.

Worth noting for this clone: Its ends do not fully match the called genes, so a read error is possible. The CDR3 protein is CAWSVLERTVDF. DNA of the CDR3: TGTGCCTGGAGTGTACTTGAAAGGACAGTCGACTTC. The genes are TRBV30 and TRBJ1-2, with D maybe TRBD1 (6 bases). The CDR3 runs to 12 residues. Per the germline V gene, CDR1 is GTSNPN and CDR2 is SVGIG (reference sequence).

The rearrangement joins TRBV6-1 to TRBJ1-2, with D possibly matching TRBD1 (5 bases). The CDR3 consists of 16 residues. The germline gives CDR1 MNHNS, CDR2 SASEGT. The germline V and J ends were trimmed by 0 bases and 3 bases, with 14 bases remaining between them. The CDR3 reads CASSEAYVGLDYGYTF. DNA of the CDR3: TGTGCCAGCAGTGAAGCGTATGTGGGGCTGGACTATGGCTACACCTTC.

The chain recombines TRBV12-3 or TRBV12-4 with TRBJ1-2; 7 nucleotides line up with TRBD1. This CDR3 spans 12 amino acids. Unmatched junction bases numbered 5, after V lost 6 bases and J lost 7 bases. The CDR3 DNA reads TGTGCCAGCAGGGGGGACAGCTCTGGCTACACCTTC. Translating gives CASRGDSSGYTF.

This clone was recorded a few times. V usage is TRBV7-3 and J usage is TRBJ1-2; D perhaps matches TRBD1 (5 bases). CDR1 and CDR2 from the germline V gene are SGHTA and FQGTGA. The CDR3 is 13 amino acids. V was clipped by 1 base and J by 2 bases, with 5 bases between them. CDR3 loop: CASSLRQNYGYTF. The CDR3 nucleotides are TGTGCCAGCAGCTTAAGACAGAACTATGGCTACACCTTC. The full variable domain, rest sourced from reference TRBV7-3 and TRBJ1-2, is GAGVSQTPSNKVTEKGKYVELRCDPISGHTALYWYRQSLGQGPEFLIYFQGTGAADDSGLPNDRFFAVRPEGSVSTLKIQRTERGDSAVYLCASSLRQNYGYTFGSGTRLTVV.

This chain joins TRBV19 and TRBJ1-5; 8 bases line up with TRBD1. CDR1 is LNHDA and CDR2 is SQIVND in the germline V gene (reference sequence). V shed 3 bases and J 3 bases; nucleotides not matched to a gene: 7. CDR3 length equals 16 residues. CDR3 residues: CASSIRQGQANQPQHF. CDR3 nucleotide sequence: TGTGCCAGTAGTATCAGACAGGGACAGGCCAATCAGCCCCAGCATTTT. The variable domain in full, completed from reference TRBV19 and TRBJ1-5, reads DGGITQSPKYLFRKEGQNVTLSCEQNLNHDAMYWYRQDPGQGLRLIYYSQIVNDFQKGDIAEGYSVSREKKESFPLTVTSAQKNPTAFYLCASSIRQGQANQPQHFGDGTRLSIL.